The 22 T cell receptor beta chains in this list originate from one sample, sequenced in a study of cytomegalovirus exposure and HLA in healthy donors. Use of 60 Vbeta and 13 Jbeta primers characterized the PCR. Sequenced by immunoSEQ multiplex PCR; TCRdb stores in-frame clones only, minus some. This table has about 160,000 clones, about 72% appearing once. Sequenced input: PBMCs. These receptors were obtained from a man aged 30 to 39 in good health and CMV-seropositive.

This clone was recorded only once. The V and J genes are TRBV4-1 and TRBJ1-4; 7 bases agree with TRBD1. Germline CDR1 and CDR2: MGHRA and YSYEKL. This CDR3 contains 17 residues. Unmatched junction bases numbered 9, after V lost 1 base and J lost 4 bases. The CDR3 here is CASSQGQGALGNEKLFF. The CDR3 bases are TGCGCCAGCAGCCAAGGACAGGGCGCACTCGGTAATGAAAAACTGTTTTTT.

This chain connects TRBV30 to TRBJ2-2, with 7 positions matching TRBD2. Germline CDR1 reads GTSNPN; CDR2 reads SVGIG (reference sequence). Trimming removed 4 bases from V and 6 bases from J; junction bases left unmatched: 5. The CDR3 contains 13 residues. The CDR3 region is CAWMTGGSGELFF. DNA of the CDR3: TGTGCCTGGATGACGGGGGGTTCCGGGGAGCTGTTTTTT.

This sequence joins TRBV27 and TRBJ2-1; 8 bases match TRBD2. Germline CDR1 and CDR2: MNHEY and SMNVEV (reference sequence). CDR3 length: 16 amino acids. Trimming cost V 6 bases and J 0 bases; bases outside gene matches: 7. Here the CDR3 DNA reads TGTGCCAGCAGGAATAGCGGGGTCCACTCCTACAATGAGCAGTTCTTC. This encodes CASRNSGVHSYNEQFF.

Written as DNA, the CDR3 is TGTGCCAGCAGCATACTCAGGGGAAACCCTGGGGCCAACGTCCTGACTTTC. This translates into CASSILRGNPGANVLTF. The chain is built from TRBV2 and TRBJ2-6; D might be TRBD1 (6 bases). The germline V gene has CDR1 SNHLY and CDR2 FYNNEI. The CDR3 runs to 17 residues. V shed 6 bases and J shed 2 bases, with 17 bases lying between them.

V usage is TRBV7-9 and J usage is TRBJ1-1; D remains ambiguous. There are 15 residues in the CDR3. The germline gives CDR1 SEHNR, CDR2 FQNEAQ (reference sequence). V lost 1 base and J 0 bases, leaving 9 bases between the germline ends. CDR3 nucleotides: TGTGCCAGCAGCTTAGACCGGGTAGTGAACACTGAAGCTTTCTTT. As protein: CASSLDRVVNTEAFF.

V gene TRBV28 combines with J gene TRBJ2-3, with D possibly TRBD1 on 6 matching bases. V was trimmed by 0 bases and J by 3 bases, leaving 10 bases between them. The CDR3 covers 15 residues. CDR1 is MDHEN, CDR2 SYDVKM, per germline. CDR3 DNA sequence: TGTGCCAGCAGTTTATGGGGCAGGGGAACAGATACGCAGTATTTT. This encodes CASSLWGRGTDTQYF.

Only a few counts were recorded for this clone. Here the CDR3 DNA reads TGCGCCAGCAACCCAGGCAAAAACACAGATACGCAGTATTTT. Amino acid sequence: CASNPGKNTDTQYF. The genes are TRBV4-1 and TRBJ2-3, with unresolved D. Germline CDR1 is MGHRA and CDR2 is YSYEKL. CDR3 length: 14 residues. With 7 bases removed from V and 2 bases from J, the gap between germline ends came to 13 bases.

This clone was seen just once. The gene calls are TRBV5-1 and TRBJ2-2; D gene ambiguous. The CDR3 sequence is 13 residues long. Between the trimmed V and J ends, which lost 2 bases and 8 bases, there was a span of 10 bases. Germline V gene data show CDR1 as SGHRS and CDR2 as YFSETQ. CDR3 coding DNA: TGCGCCAGCAGCTTAAGCCCGGAGGGGGAGCTGTTTTTT. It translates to CASSLSPEGELFF.

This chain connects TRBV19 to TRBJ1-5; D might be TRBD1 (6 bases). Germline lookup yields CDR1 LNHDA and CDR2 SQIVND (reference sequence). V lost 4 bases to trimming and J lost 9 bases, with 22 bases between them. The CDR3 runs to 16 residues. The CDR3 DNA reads TGTGCCAGTAGTAGCTCCCGGGACACTGGATTTTCGCCCCAGCATTTT. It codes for CASSSSRDTGFSPQHF.

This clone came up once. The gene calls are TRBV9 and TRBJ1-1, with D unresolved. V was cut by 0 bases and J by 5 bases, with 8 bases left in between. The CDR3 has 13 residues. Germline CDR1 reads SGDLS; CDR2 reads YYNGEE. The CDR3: CASSVGRGTEAFF. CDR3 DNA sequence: TGTGCCAGCAGCGTAGGGCGAGGGACTGAAGCTTTCTTT.

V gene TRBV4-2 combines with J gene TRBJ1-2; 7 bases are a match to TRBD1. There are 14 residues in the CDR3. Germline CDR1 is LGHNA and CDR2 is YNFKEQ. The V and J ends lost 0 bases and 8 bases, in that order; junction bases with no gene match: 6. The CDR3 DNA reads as TGTGCCAGCAGCCAAGAGAGGACAGGCGGAGGCTACACCTTC. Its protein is CASSQERTGGGYTF.

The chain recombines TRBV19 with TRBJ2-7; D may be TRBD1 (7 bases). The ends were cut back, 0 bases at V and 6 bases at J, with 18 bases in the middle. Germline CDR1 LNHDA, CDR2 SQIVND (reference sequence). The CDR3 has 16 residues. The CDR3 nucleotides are TGTGCCAGTAGTATAGACCGGGGGACAGAGCTCTCCGAGCAGTACTTC. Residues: CASSIDRGTELSEQYF.

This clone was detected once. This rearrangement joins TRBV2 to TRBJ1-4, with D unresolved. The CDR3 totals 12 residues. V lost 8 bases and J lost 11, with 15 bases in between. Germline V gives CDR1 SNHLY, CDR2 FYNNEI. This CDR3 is CASGLPAEKLFF. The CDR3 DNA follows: TGTGCCAGCGGGCTACCTGCCGAGAAACTGTTTTTT.

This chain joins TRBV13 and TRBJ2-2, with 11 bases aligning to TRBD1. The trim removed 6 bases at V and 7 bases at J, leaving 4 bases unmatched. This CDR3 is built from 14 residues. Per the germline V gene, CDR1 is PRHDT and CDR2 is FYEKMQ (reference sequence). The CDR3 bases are TGTGCCAGCAGGGGACAGGGGGTGAACGGGGAGCTGTTTTTT. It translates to CASRGQGVNGELFF.

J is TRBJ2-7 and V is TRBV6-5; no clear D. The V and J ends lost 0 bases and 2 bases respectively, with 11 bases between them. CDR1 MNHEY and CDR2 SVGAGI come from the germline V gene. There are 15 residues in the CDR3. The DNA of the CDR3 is TGTGCCAGCAGTTACTCCTCCCTGGGCCCCTACGAGCAGTACTTC. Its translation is CASSYSSLGPYEQYF.

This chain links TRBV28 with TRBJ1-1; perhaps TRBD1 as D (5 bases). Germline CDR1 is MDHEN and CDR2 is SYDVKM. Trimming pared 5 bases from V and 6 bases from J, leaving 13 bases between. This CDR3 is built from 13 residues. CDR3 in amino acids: CASSERGRAEAFF. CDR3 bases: TGTGCCAGCAGTGAACGAGGCAGGGCTGAAGCTTTCTTT.

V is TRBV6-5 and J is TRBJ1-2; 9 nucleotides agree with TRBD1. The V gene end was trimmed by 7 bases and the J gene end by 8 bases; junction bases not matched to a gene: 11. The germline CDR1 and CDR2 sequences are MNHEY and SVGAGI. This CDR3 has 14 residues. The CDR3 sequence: CASTPGTGLGGYTF. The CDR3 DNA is TGTGCCAGCACACCCGGGACAGGGCTTGGGGGCTACACCTTC.

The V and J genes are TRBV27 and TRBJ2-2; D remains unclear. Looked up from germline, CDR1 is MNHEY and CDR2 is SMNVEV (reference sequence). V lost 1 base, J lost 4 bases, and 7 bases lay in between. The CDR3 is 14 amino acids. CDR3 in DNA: TGTGCCAGCAGTTTATTCCGAGCCACCGGGGAGCTGTTTTTT. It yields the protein CASSLFRATGELFF.

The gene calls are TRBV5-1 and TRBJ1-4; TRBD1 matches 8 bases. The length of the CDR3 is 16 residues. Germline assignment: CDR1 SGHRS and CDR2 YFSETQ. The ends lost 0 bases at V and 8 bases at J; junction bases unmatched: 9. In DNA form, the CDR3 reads TGCGCCAGCAGCTTGGCAGGACAGGGAGAATACGAAAAACTGTTTTTT. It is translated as CASSLAGQGEYEKLFF.

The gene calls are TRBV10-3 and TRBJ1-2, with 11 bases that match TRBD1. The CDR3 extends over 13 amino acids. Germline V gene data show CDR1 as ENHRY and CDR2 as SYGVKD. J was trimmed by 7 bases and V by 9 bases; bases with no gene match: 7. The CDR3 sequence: CAITGTGGSGYTF. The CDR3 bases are TGTGCCATTACCGGGACAGGGGGAAGTGGCTACACCTTC.

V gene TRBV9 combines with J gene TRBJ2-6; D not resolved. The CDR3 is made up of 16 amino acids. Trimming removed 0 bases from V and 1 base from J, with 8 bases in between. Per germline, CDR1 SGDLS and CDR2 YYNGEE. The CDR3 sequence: CASSVGVTSGANVLTF. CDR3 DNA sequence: TGTGCCAGCAGCGTAGGAGTAACTTCTGGGGCCAACGTCCTGACTTTC.

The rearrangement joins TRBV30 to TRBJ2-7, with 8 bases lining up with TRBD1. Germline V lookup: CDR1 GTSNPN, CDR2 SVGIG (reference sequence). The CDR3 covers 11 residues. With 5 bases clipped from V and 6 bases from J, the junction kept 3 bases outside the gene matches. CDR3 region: CAWSTGGEQYF. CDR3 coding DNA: TGTGCCTGGTCCACAGGGGGCGAGCAGTACTTC.